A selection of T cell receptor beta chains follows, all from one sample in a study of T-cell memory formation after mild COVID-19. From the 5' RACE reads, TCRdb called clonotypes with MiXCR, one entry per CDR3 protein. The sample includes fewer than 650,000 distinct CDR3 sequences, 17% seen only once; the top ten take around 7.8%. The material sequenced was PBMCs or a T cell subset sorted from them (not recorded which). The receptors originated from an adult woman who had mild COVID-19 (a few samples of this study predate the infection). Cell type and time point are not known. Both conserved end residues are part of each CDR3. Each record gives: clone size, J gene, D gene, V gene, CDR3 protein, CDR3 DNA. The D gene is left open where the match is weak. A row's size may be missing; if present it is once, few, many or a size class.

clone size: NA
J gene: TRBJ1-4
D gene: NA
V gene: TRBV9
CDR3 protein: CASSVSSEPNEKLFF
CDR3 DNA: TGTGCCAGCAGCGTGTCTTCCGAGCCTAATGAAAAACTGTTTTTT

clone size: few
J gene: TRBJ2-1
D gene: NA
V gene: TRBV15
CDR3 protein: CATSRTSNEQFF
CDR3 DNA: TGTGCCACCAGCAGGACTAGCAATGAGCAGTTCTTC

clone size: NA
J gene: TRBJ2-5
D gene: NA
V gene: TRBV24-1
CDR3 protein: CATTGGPKETQYF
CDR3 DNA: TGTGCCACCACCGGGGGGCCAAAAGAGACCCAGTACTTC

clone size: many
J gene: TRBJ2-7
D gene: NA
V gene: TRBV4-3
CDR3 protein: CASSPGTSTYEQYF
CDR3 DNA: TGCGCCAGCAGCCCCGGGACCTCTACCTACGAGCAGTACTTC

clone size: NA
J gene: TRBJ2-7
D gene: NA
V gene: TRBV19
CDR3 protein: CASSWGRLGSGYEQYF
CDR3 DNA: TGTGCCAGTAGCTGGGGTCGGCTGGGTTCGGGCTACGAGCAGTACTTC

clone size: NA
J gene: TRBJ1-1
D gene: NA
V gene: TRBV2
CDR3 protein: CASSVKGAGMNTEAFF
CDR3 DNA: TGTGCCAGCAGTGTTAAAGGGGCAGGTATGAACACTGAAGCTTTCTTT

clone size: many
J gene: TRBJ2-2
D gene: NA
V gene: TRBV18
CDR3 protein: CASSPANTGELFF
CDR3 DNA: TGTGCCAGCTCACCAGCTAACACCGGGGAGCTGTTTTTT

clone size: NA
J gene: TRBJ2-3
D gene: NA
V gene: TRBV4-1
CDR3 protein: CASSQGSLTLDQYF
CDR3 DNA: TGCGCCAGCAGCCAAGGATCACTGACTCTAGACCAGTATTTT

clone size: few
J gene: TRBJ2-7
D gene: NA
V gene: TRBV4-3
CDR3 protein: CASSQDSKGEYEQYF
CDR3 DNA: TGCGCCAGCAGCCAAGATAGTAAAGGGGAGTACGAGCAGTACTTC

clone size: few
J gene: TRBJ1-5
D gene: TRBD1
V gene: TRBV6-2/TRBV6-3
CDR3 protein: CASSYGQGTYSNQPQHF
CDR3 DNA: TGTGCCAGCAGTTACGGACAGGGCACCTATAGCAATCAGCCCCAGCATTTT

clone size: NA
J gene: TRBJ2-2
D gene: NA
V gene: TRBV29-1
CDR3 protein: CSVRAGPGELFF
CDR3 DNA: TGCAGCGTCAGAGCAGGGCCCGGGGAGCTGTTTTTT

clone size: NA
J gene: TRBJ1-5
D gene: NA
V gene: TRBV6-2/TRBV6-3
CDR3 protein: CASSYGDRLNQPQHF
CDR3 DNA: TGTGCCAGCAGTTACGGTGACAGGCTGAATCAGCCCCAGCATTTT

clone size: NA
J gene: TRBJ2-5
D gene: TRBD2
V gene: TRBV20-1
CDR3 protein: CSARDLKREGRETQYF
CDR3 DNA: TGCAGTGCTAGAGATCTCAAGCGGGAGGGCCGGGAGACCCAGTACTTC

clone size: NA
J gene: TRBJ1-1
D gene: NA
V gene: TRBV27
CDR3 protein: CASRNQGRLNTEAFF
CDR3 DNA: TGTGCCAGCAGGAACCAGGGGCGGTTGAACACTGAAGCTTTCTTT

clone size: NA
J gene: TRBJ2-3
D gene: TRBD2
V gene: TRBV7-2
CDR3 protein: CASTRGVAGSTDTQYF
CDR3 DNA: TGTGCCAGCACGCGGGGGGTAGCGGGGAGCACAGATACGCAGTATTTT

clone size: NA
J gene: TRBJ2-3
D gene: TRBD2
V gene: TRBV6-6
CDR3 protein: CASSYGVAGGFSSTDTQYF
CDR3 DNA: TGTGCCAGCAGTTACGGAGTAGCGGGGGGTTTCTCTAGCACAGATACGCAGTATTTT

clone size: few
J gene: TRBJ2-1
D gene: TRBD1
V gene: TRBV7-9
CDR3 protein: CAIAQGEYNEQFF
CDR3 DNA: TGTGCCATCGCACAGGGGGAGTACAATGAGCAGTTCTTC

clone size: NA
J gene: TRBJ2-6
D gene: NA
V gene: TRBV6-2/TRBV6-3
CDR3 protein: CASSSTRVFSGANVLTF
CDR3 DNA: TGTGCCAGCAGTTCTACGAGGGTTTTCTCTGGGGCCAACGTCCTGACTTTC